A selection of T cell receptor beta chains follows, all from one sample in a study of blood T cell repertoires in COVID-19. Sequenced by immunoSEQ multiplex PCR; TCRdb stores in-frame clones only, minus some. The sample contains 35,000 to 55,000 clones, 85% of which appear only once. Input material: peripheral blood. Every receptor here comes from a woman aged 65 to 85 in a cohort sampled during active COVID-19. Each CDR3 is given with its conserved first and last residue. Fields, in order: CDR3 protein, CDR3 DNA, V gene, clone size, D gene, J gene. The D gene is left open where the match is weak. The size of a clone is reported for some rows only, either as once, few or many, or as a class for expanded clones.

CDR3: CASTRNTEAFF
DNA: TGTGCCAGCACCAGGAACACTGAAGCTTTCTTT
V: TRBV2
size: NA
D: NA
J: TRBJ1-1

CDR3: CAWSPVFSGANVLTF
DNA: TGTGCCTGGAGCCCGGTATTCTCTGGGGCCAACGTCCTGACTTTC
V: TRBV30
size: once
D: NA
J: TRBJ2-6

CDR3: CASSKWEGNEQFF
DNA: TGTGCCAGCAGTAAGTGGGAGGGCAATGAGCAGTTCTTC
V: TRBV3-1/TRBV3-2
size: NA
D: TRBD2
J: TRBJ2-1

CDR3: CASSYRVTRETDTQYF
DNA: TGTGCCAGCAGCTATAGAGTGACTAGGGAGACAGATACGCAGTATTTT
V: TRBV13
size: once
D: NA
J: TRBJ2-3

CDR3: CASSLLWGGIDEKLFF
DNA: TGCGCCAGCAGCCTCCTCTGGGGAGGGATTGATGAAAAACTGTTTTTT
V: TRBV4-1
size: NA
D: NA
J: TRBJ1-4

CDR3: CASKPRGQEGEKLFF
DNA: TGTGCCAGCAAGCCCCGGGGACAGGAGGGTGAAAAACTGTTTTTT
V: TRBV18
size: NA
D: TRBD1
J: TRBJ1-4

CDR3: CASSTYRGSNQPQHF
DNA: TGTGCCAGCAGTACGTACAGGGGTAGCAATCAGCCCCAGCATTTT
V: TRBV6-5
size: NA
D: TRBD1
J: TRBJ1-5

CDR3: CASSSAGGGNTEAFF
DNA: TGTGCCAGCTCATCCGCGGGGGGTGGGAACACTGAAGCTTTCTTT
V: TRBV18
size: NA
D: NA
J: TRBJ1-1

CDR3: CASRGDTNPRQAFF
DNA: TGTGCCAGCAGAGGGGACACCAATCCCCGTCAAGCTTTCTTT
V: TRBV6-5
size: NA
D: NA
J: TRBJ1-1

CDR3: CASSQPLSPGSGTEAFF
DNA: TGTGCCAGCAGCCAACCATTGTCTCCGGGGTCAGGCACTGAAGCTTTCTTT
V: TRBV3-1/TRBV3-2
size: once
D: NA
J: TRBJ1-1

CDR3: CASSRASGTYEQYF
DNA: TGTGCCAGCAGTAGGGCTAGCGGGACCTACGAGCAGTACTTC
V: TRBV6-2/TRBV6-3
size: few
D: TRBD2
J: TRBJ2-7

CDR3: CSATSPDTQYF
DNA: TGCAGTGCTACTAGTCCAGATACGCAGTATTTT
V: TRBV20-1
size: NA
D: NA
J: TRBJ2-3

CDR3: CASSPQWEQFF
DNA: TGTGCCAGCAGCCCACAATGGGAGCAGTTCTTC
V: TRBV7-9
size: NA
D: NA
J: TRBJ2-1

CDR3: CASSATGGATNTDTQYF
DNA: TGTGCCAGCAGCGCGACAGGGGGCGCGACGAACACAGATACGCAGTATTTT
V: TRBV9
size: NA
D: TRBD1
J: TRBJ2-3

CDR3: CASSLGALGGTDTQYF
DNA: TGTGCCAGCAGCTTAGGGGCCCTAGGAGGGACAGATACGCAGTATTTT
V: TRBV11-2
size: NA
D: NA
J: TRBJ2-3

CDR3: CATSIQGRYEQYF
DNA: TGTGCCACCAGCATACAGGGCAGATACGAGCAGTACTTC
V: TRBV15
size: NA
D: NA
J: TRBJ2-7

CDR3: CASSWTSGVTGELFF
DNA: TGTGCCAGTAGTTGGACTAGCGGGGTCACCGGGGAGCTGTTTTTT
V: TRBV19
size: once
D: TRBD2
J: TRBJ2-2

CDR3: CASSKGGLGVNTEAFF
DNA: TGTGCCAGCAGCAAGGGGGGGTTAGGGGTGAACACTGAAGCTTTCTTT
V: TRBV2
size: NA
D: NA
J: TRBJ1-1

CDR3: CASRKHSGTGDTGELFF
DNA: TGTGCCAGCCGGAAGCATTCTGGGACAGGGGACACCGGGGAGCTGTTTTTT
V: TRBV9
size: NA
D: TRBD1
J: TRBJ2-2

CDR3: CASSVDGGAGNSPLHF
DNA: TGTGCCAGCAGCGTAGATGGGGGGGCAGGTAATTCACCCCTCCACTTT
V: TRBV2
size: NA
D: NA
J: TRBJ1-6

CDR3: CASRRDRGEKLFF
DNA: TGTGCCAGCAGACGAGACAGGGGGGAAAAACTGTTTTTT
V: TRBV2
size: once
D: TRBD1
J: TRBJ1-4

CDR3: CASSSPGGGGSINYGYTF
DNA: TGTGCCAGCAGCTCCCCCGGGGGGGGCGGTAGTATTAACTATGGCTACACCTTC
V: TRBV9
size: NA
D: NA
J: TRBJ1-2

CDR3: CASSIGRPGLAGASRNEQFF
DNA: TGTGCCAGTAGTATAGGCAGACCGGGACTAGCGGGAGCATCGCGCAATGAGCAGTTCTTC
V: TRBV19
size: NA
D: TRBD2
J: TRBJ2-1

CDR3: CASSLDRGGYTF
DNA: TGTGCCAGCAGCTTAGACAGGGGCGGCTACACCTTC
V: TRBV7-8
size: few
D: TRBD1
J: TRBJ1-2

CDR3: CATSRDRSPGNSPLHF
DNA: TGTGCCACCAGCAGAGATCGTTCCCCAGGGAATTCACCCCTCCACTTT
V: TRBV15
size: NA
D: NA
J: TRBJ1-6

CDR3: CASSPRTSPTEQFF
DNA: TGTGCCAGCAGCCCGAGGACTAGTCCCACGGAGCAGTTCTTC
V: TRBV11-2
size: NA
D: TRBD2
J: TRBJ2-1

CDR3: CASSPWSLASERNEQFF
DNA: TGTGCCAGCAGCCCCTGGAGTCTAGCTTCGGAGAGGAATGAGCAGTTCTTC
V: TRBV7-8
size: NA
D: NA
J: TRBJ2-1

CDR3: CASSLSTGRFSYEQYF
DNA: TGTGCCAGCTCACTTTCCACAGGGCGATTCTCCTACGAGCAGTACTTC
V: TRBV18
size: NA
D: NA
J: TRBJ2-7

CDR3: CASNLPGADTQYF
DNA: TGTGCCAGCAACCTCCCCGGGGCAGATACGCAGTATTTT
V: TRBV6-5
size: NA
D: NA
J: TRBJ2-3

CDR3: CASSFSAGFPETQYF
DNA: TGTGCCAGCAGTTTCTCCGCAGGGTTCCCAGAGACCCAGTACTTC
V: TRBV27
size: NA
D: NA
J: TRBJ2-5

CDR3: CASSVGQGAGEKLFF
DNA: TGCGCCAGCAGCGTGGGACAGGGAGCAGGTGAAAAACTGTTTTTT
V: TRBV5-1
size: NA
D: TRBD1
J: TRBJ1-4